This T cell receptor (beta chain) stems from a study of STAT5B mutations in CD4+ large granular lymphocyte leukemia. The V gene lost 0 bases and the J gene lost 3 bases, with 12 bases spanning the gap. The CDR3 is made up of 16 amino acids. Germline loops: CDR1 MDHEN, CDR2 SYDVKM. Data came from immunoSEQ multiplex PCR; TCRdb stores just in-frame clones and leaves some out. The sample has fewer than 45,000 clones; just over 85% are singletons. This chain links TRBV28 with TRBJ1-5; D remains ambiguous. The sequencing input was CD4+ T cells from blood buffy coats. The receptor was isolated from a human donor in good health. The CDR3 coding sequence is TGTGCCAGCAGTTTATGGGAGGGCAGCGTCAATCAGCCCCAGCATTTT. Amino acid sequence: CASSLWEGSVNQPQHF.